The 26 T cell receptor beta chains below all came from one sample that was sequenced in a study of T-cell reconstitution after alpha-beta-depleted transplantation in children. A TCRbeta library incorporating unique molecular identifiers was prepared. TCRdb used MiXCR to reprocess the PCR reads, holding one entry per CDR3 protein. The data contain under 450,000 distinct CDR3 sequences, roughly 13% of them singletons. The sample in question was PBMCs, obtained from the stem cell graft. These receptors were collected from a human donor who donated a stem cell graft to a child with Fanconi anemia.

The chain combines TRBV4-3 with TRBJ2-2; 12 bases are shared with TRBD2. The trim removed 4 bases at V and 7 bases at J, leaving 7 bases unmatched. Germline V CDR1 and CDR2: LGHNA, YSLEER. This CDR3 has 16 amino acids. CDR3 sequence reads: CASSLSSGGEIGELFF. The DNA of the CDR3 is TGCGCCAGCAGCCTGTCTAGCGGGGGGGAAATCGGGGAGCTGTTTTTT.

This clonotype was seen only a few times. V usage is TRBV9 and J usage is TRBJ1-2, with TRBD1 identical over 7 bases. The length of the CDR3 is 15 residues. CDR1 is SGDLS and CDR2 is YYNGEE in the germline V gene. The trim removed 4 bases at V and 5 bases at J, leaving 11 bases unmatched. CDR3 bases: TGTGCCAGCAGCCATCCTGACAGGGAGACTTATGGCTACACCTTC. Translated, it gives CASSHPDRETYGYTF.

The J gene is TRBJ2-5, the V gene TRBV7-2; D gene uncertain. Looked up from germline, CDR1 is SGHTA and CDR2 is FQGNSA. Trimming removed 1 base from V and 5 bases from J, with 8 bases in between. The CDR3 sequence is 13 residues long. CDR3 nucleotides: TGTGCCAGCAGCTTAGATTGGGATGAGACCCAGTACTTC. Translated, it gives CASSLDWDETQYF.

The J gene is TRBJ2-5, the V gene TRBV28; 10 bases fit TRBD1. V shed 5 bases and J 5 bases; nucleotides not matched to a gene: 8. This CDR3 is 15 amino acids long. Per germline, CDR1 MDHEN and CDR2 SYDVKM. CDR3 region: CASSRQGAKSETQYF. The CDR3 nucleotides are TGTGCCAGCAGTCGACAGGGGGCAAAATCGGAGACCCAGTACTTC.

This clonotype was found a few times. The rearrangement links TRBV7-2 to TRBJ2-2; D ambiguous. Per the germline V gene, CDR1 is SGHTA and CDR2 is FQGNSA. The CDR3 runs to 16 residues. Trimming cost V 1 base and J 2 bases, with 11 bases left between them. CDR3 nucleotides: TGTGCCAGCAGCTTAGTCGGTCAGCTTAACACCGGGGAGCTGTTTTTT. Amino acid sequence: CASSLVGQLNTGELFF. The complete variable domain, with remaining parts taken from reference TRBV7-2 and TRBJ2-2, reads GAGVSQSPSNKVTEKGKDVELRCDPISGHTALYWYRQSLGQGLEFLIYFQGNSAPDKSGLPSDRFSAERTGGSVSTLTIQRTQQEDSAVYLCASSLVGQLNTGELFFGEGSRLTVL.

In this sample, this clonotype turned up many times. The chain couples TRBV12-3 or TRBV12-4 to TRBJ2-2; TRBD2 might be the D (5 bases). The CDR3 totals 13 residues. Trimming shortened V by 5 bases and J by 5 bases, and 9 bases separated the two germline ends. The CDR3 is CASSTDYTGELFF. In DNA, the CDR3 is TGTGCCAGCAGTACCGACTATACCGGGGAGCTGTTTTTT.

This chain connects TRBV5-1 to TRBJ1-4, with 7 bases identical to TRBD1. CDR3 length: 14 residues. J gave up 4 bases and V 2 bases, and 2 bases lay outside the gene matches. Germline V gene lookup returns CDR1 SGHRS and CDR2 YFSETQ. CDR3 DNA: TGCGCCAGCAGCTTCCAGGGGGTTAATGAAAAACTGTTTTTT. This codes for CASSFQGVNEKLFF.

This clonotype was recorded at least ten times. The genes are TRBV6-5 and TRBJ1-2, with a tentative D call TRBD1 (6 bases). CDR1 is MNHEY and CDR2 is SVGAGI in the germline V gene. This CDR3 spans 13 amino acids. Trimming removed 5 bases at V and 5 bases at J, with 12 bases between. This CDR3 reads CASSPGQSYGYTF. CDR3 bases: TGTGCCAGCAGTCCTGGACAGTCTTATGGCTACACCTTC.

This clonotype was detected only a few times. J is TRBJ1-2 and V is TRBV5-1; the D is unclear. Deletions cut 0 bases from V and 8 bases from J, with 11 bases between. This CDR3 is 13 amino acids long. In germline, CDR1 is SGHRS, CDR2 YFSETQ. Written as DNA, the CDR3 is TGCGCCAGCAGCTTGGGTCCTAAAGAGGGCTACACCTTC. Translating it yields CASSLGPKEGYTF.

This rearrangement joins TRBV4-3 to TRBJ2-5, with D perhaps matching TRBD1 or TRBD2 (5 bases each). V dropped 0 bases and J dropped 7 bases, with 9 bases sitting between them. From germline, CDR1 is LGHNA and CDR2 YSLEER. The CDR3 sequence is 13 residues long. CDR3 sequence reads: CASSQEGGGTQYF. The CDR3 DNA reads TGCGCCAGCAGCCAAGAAGGTGGGGGGACCCAGTACTTC.

This clonotype was counted only a few times. The V call is TRBV5-4, the J call TRBJ2-1; no clear D. This CDR3 is 16 amino acids long. Trimming left V 3 bases short and J 4 bases short, with 17 bases between. CDR1 and CDR2 from the germline V gene are SGHNT and YYREEE (reference sequence). CDR3 coding DNA: TGTGCCAGCAGCTCGGGTATGGACCCGCTGTACAATGAGCAGTTCTTC. Amino acids: CASSSGMDPLYNEQFF.

This clonotype came up a few times. The rearrangement joins TRBV5-1 to TRBJ2-1; D gene uncertain. CDR1 and CDR2 from the germline V gene are SGHRS and YFSETQ. Between the trimmed V and J ends, which lost 3 bases and 0 bases, there was a span of 10 bases. This CDR3 is 15 amino acids long. For the CDR3, the DNA is TGCGCCAGCAGCTCTCAGAGCAGCTCCTACAATGAGCAGTTCTTC. Protein sequence: CASSSQSSSYNEQFF. The whole variable domain, filled in from reference TRBV5-1 and TRBJ2-1, reads KAGVTQTPRYLIKTRGQQVTLSCSPISGHRSVSWYQQTPGQGLQFLFEYFSETQRNKGNFPGRFSGRQFSNSRSEMNVSTLELGDSALYLCASSSQSSSYNEQFFGPGTRLTVL.

The V call is TRBV6-6, the J call TRBJ2-7; a weak D match, TRBD1 (6 bases). The CDR3 is 13 amino acids. Germline assignment: CDR1 MNHNY and CDR2 SVGAGI (reference sequence). Trimming took off 2 bases at V and 5 bases at J, with 10 bases between the two ends. CDR3 region: CASSYRGWNEQYV. CDR3 DNA: TGTGCCAGCAGTTACAGGGGGTGGAACGAGCAGTACGTC.

This chain links TRBV11-2 with TRBJ2-3; 8 bases fit TRBD2. CDR1 SGHAT and CDR2 FQNNGV come from the germline V gene. This CDR3 is built from 14 residues. Losses at the gene ends were 5 bases for V and 5 bases for J; bases not matched to a gene: 6. The CDR3 nucleotides are TGTGCCAGCAGCCGGACTAGCCAGGGAGATACGCAGTATTTT. This sequence encodes CASSRTSQGDTQYF.

V usage is TRBV12-3 or TRBV12-4 and J usage is TRBJ2-1; no firm D call. The CDR3 spans 17 residues. Trimming removed 2 bases from V and 4 bases from J, with 18 bases in between. The CDR3: CASSLPKAANKYNEQFF. In nucleotides, the CDR3 is TGTGCCAGCAGTTTACCCAAAGCCGCTAACAAGTACAATGAGCAGTTCTTC.

V is TRBV9 and J is TRBJ2-7, with TRBD1 as a possible D gene (5 bases). CDR3 size: 15 residues. Germline CDR1 and CDR2: SGDLS and YYNGEE. The V end was cut by 4 bases, the J end by 0 bases, with 14 bases between. The CDR3 loop is CASSPDADSSYEQYF. CDR3 bases: TGTGCCAGCAGCCCAGATGCAGACAGCTCCTACGAGCAGTACTTC.

The sample holds a few counts of this clonotype. The chain employs TRBV2 and TRBJ2-1, with a possible D match to TRBD1 (7 bases). The germline V and J ends were trimmed by 2 bases and 7 bases, with 15 bases remaining between them. The CDR3 has 15 amino acids. The V gene's germline CDR1 is SNHLY and CDR2 FYNNEI. The CDR3 DNA reads as TGTGCCAGCAGTGAATGGAGGGGGCAAGGAAATGAGCAGTTCTTC. It yields the protein CASSEWRGQGNEQFF.

This clonotype was detected many times. V is TRBV15 and J is TRBJ2-1, with 12 positions matching TRBD2. The CDR3 runs to 21 residues. In germline, CDR1 is LNHNV, CDR2 YYDKDF (reference sequence). With V trimmed by 2 bases and J by 4 bases, 18 bases remained unmatched. The CDR3 sequence: CATSRPPTSGSIPLPYNEQFF. The CDR3, as DNA: TGTGCCACCAGCAGACCGCCGACTAGCGGGAGTATCCCACTCCCGTACAATGAGCAGTTCTTC.

The chain has TRBV27 and TRBJ2-1; 11 nucleotides line up with TRBD2. This CDR3 contains 16 residues. V lost 6 bases to trimming and J lost 4 bases; unmatched junction nucleotides: 8. Germline CDR1 and CDR2: MNHEY and SMNVEV (reference sequence). The CDR3 DNA follows: TGTGCCAGCAGAGCCCTGGGGACTAGCGGATACAATGAGCAGTTCTTC. Translated, it gives CASRALGTSGYNEQFF.

This clonotype was seen a few times. The chain joins TRBV7-8 to TRBJ1-1; possible D gene TRBD1, 6 bases. The CDR3 extends over 15 amino acids. V shed 1 base and J shed 7 bases, with 16 bases lying between them. Germline V gene lookup returns CDR1 SGHVS and CDR2 FQNEAQ. CDR3 sequence (DNA): TGTGCCAGCAGCTTAGAGGTTGGCAGGGGTTATGAAGCTTTCTTT. Translating gives CASSLEVGRGYEAFF.

There are a few counts of this clonotype. The chain couples TRBV12-3 or TRBV12-4 to TRBJ1-2; TRBD1 is a possible D gene (5 bases). The length of the CDR3 is 13 residues. The V gene lost 3 bases and the J gene lost 8 bases, with 13 bases spanning the gap. CDR3 DNA sequence: TGTGCCAGCAGTTTGGCCGGGACGCGAGGCTACACCTTC. It specifies CASSLAGTRGYTF.

In its sample, this clonotype was seen many times. This rearrangement joins TRBV27 to TRBJ2-3; D may be TRBD1 (5 bases). The germline V gene encodes CDR1 MNHEY and CDR2 SMNVEV (reference sequence). Trimming cost V 3 bases and J 0 bases, with 19 bases left between them. The CDR3 totals 18 residues. This CDR3 reads CASSLGPITWGSTDTQYF. The CDR3 coding sequence is TGTGCCAGCAGTTTGGGGCCTATAACCTGGGGCAGCACAGATACGCAGTATTTT.

This clonotype showed up just a few times. The gene calls are TRBV20-1 and TRBJ2-3, with D tentatively TRBD2 (6 bases). The V gene lost 2 bases and the J gene lost 2 bases, with 20 bases spanning the gap. The CDR3 runs 17 residues. The germline V gene has CDR1 DFQATT and CDR2 SNEGSKA (reference sequence). The CDR3 sequence is CSARPGLRGKFTDTQYF. DNA for the CDR3: TGCAGTGCTAGACCCGGATTGCGGGGAAAATTCACAGATACGCAGTATTTT.

This sequence joins TRBV21-1 and TRBJ2-7. TRBV21-1 is tagged as a pseudogene. The CDR3 has 13 residues. Here the CDR3 reads CASSKVQSYEQYF. For the CDR3, the DNA is TGTGCCAGCAGCAAGGTCCAATCCTACGAGCAGTACTTC.

CDR3 nucleotide sequence: TGTGCCAGTAGTTCACGACAGCCCCGGCGGTCCTACAATGAGCAGTTCTTC. It encodes CASSSRQPRRSYNEQFF. This chain connects TRBV19 to TRBJ2-1, with D perhaps TRBD1 (5 bases). Between the trimmed V and J ends, which lost 5 bases and 1 base, there was a span of 18 bases. Germline V gene lookup returns CDR1 LNHDA and CDR2 SQIVND (reference sequence). The length of the CDR3 is 17 residues.

This clonotype has more than one count but fewer than ten. The chain links TRBV7-3 to TRBJ2-2; the match to TRBD2 covers 11 bases. With V trimmed by 5 bases and J by 6 bases, 5 bases remained unmatched. This CDR3 has 15 amino acids. CDR1 SGHTA and CDR2 FQGTGA come from the germline V gene. DNA of the CDR3: TGTGCCAGCAGCGCTACTAGCGGGGGCCCCGGGGAGCTGTTTTTT. Protein sequence: CASSATSGGPGELFF.